This is a list of T cell receptor beta chains from one sample in a study of shared clonotypes between healthy human individuals. Here immunoSEQ multiplex PCR was the method, and the copy in TCRdb shows in-frame clones only, minus some. Here the sample spans about 1 million clones, about 80% being singletons. The sequenced material came from memory CD4+ T cells sorted from blood. The receptor source for this set is a man aged 18 to 30 in good health. CDR3s include the opening cysteine and the closing phenylalanine or tryptophan. The D gene is left open where the match is weak. Clone size, where shown, is once, few, many, or a class for clones that have expanded.

CDR3aa	CDR3nt	v_gene	j_gene	d_gene	abundance
CSVEDWPGHNQETQYF	TGCAGCGTTGAAGATTGGCCGGGACATAACCAAGAGACCCAGTACTTC	TRBV29-1	TRBJ2-5	-	-
CASSFLSSGTHNQPQHF	TGTGCCAGCAGTTTCCTTTCCTCAGGGACCCATAATCAGCCCCAGCATTTT	TRBV28	TRBJ1-5	-	once
CASSEGLKNIQYF	TGTGCCAGCTCGGAGGGGCTGAAAAACATTCAGTACTTC	TRBV18	TRBJ2-4	-	-
CASSQDLGGSYEQYF	TGCGCCAGCAGCCAAGATCTCGGAGGCTCCTACGAGCAGTACTTC	TRBV4-3	TRBJ2-7	-	few
CASRLAGGDTQYF	TGTGCCAGCCGACTAGCGGGAGGGGATACGCAGTATTTT	TRBV7-8	TRBJ2-3	TRBD2	-
CASSIGGSSYEQYF	TGTGCCAGTAGTATAGGTGGGAGCTCCTACGAGCAGTACTTC	TRBV19	TRBJ2-7	-	-
CASIVDGTANTEAFF	TGTGCCAGCATCGTGGACGGGACAGCAAACACTGAAGCTTTCTTT	TRBV25-1	TRBJ1-1	TRBD1	few
CAARYSGANVLTF	TGTGCCGCCCGTTATTCTGGGGCCAACGTCCTGACTTTC	TRBV6-5	TRBJ2-6	-	-
CASSVSGRVGETQYF	TGTGCCAGCAGCGTTAGCGGGAGGGTAGGAGAGACCCAGTACTTC	TRBV7-2	TRBJ2-5	TRBD2	-
CASSINGRGPGANVLTF	TGTGCCAGCAGTATTAACGGGAGGGGGCCTGGGGCCAACGTCCTGACTTTC	TRBV28	TRBJ2-6	-	few
CAIRRDSQQETQYF	TGTGCCATCAGGCGGGACAGCCAACAAGAGACCCAGTACTTC	TRBV10-3	TRBJ2-5	-	-
CASSALHNEQFF	TGTGCCAGCAGCGCTCTCCACAATGAGCAGTTCTTC	TRBV2	TRBJ2-1	-	-
CASSLHGAEGANVLTF	TGTGCCAGCAGTTTGCATGGGGCGGAAGGGGCCAACGTCCTGACTTTC	TRBV28	TRBJ2-6	-	-
CASSELAGGPTDTQYF	TGCGCCAGCAGTGAACTAGCGGGGGGTCCCACAGATACGCAGTATTTT	TRBV10-1	TRBJ2-3	TRBD2	-
CASSLRTANTGELFF	TGCGCCAGCAGCCTTCGGACAGCAAACACCGGGGAGCTGTTTTTT	TRBV5-1	TRBJ2-2	-	-
CASRAQSNQETQYF	TGTGCCAGCAGAGCCCAATCGAACCAAGAGACCCAGTACTTC	TRBV2	TRBJ2-5	-	-
CASSKADRGNSAYNSPLHF	TGTGCCAGTAGTAAAGCGGACAGGGGAAATTCCGCCTATAATTCACCCCTCCACTTT	TRBV19	TRBJ1-6	TRBD1	-
CASSEGTGVQPQHF	TGTGCCAGCAGTGAAGGGACAGGGGTACAGCCCCAGCATTTT	TRBV6-1	TRBJ1-5	TRBD1	once
CASSVDSGALNSPLHF	TGTGCCAGCAGCGTAGATTCGGGGGCTTTGAATTCACCCCTCCACTTT	TRBV9	TRBJ1-6	-	-
CASSPRQGATNEKLFF	TGTGCCAGCTCACCAAGACAGGGTGCAACTAATGAAAAACTGTTTTTT	TRBV18	TRBJ1-4	TRBD1	-
CASSLVAGGATEQFF	TGTGCCAGCAGCTTAGTGGCCGGCGGGGCGACAGAGCAGTTCTTC	TRBV7-8	TRBJ2-1	-	-
CASSGGKGASNQPQHF	TGTGCCAGCAGTGGGGGGAAAGGGGCTAGCAATCAGCCCCAGCATTTT	TRBV2	TRBJ1-5	-	-
CATGSSGGGDTQYF	TGTGCCACCGGATCTAGCGGGGGCGGAGATACGCAGTATTTT	TRBV10-3	TRBJ2-3	TRBD2	-
CSAGQVGGYTF	TGCAGCGCTGGACAGGTCGGTGGCTACACCTTC	TRBV29-1	TRBJ1-2	TRBD1	-
CAISESGTANSYNEQFF	TGTGCCATCAGTGAATCCGGGACAGCCAACTCCTACAATGAGCAGTTCTTC	TRBV10-3	TRBJ2-1	TRBD1	-
CASRITGGNYGYTF	TGTGCCAGTAGAATCACAGGGGGAAACTATGGCTACACCTTC	TRBV19	TRBJ1-2	TRBD1	-
CASSLNDQGHGYTF	TGTGCCAGCAGTCTTAATGACCAGGGCCATGGCTACACCTTC	TRBV6-1	TRBJ1-2	-	once
CASWTGGFGTGELFF	TGTGCCAGCTGGACGGGCGGGTTTGGCACCGGGGAGCTGTTTTTT	TRBV28	TRBJ2-2	-	-
CASSPTGYEQYF	TGTGCCAGCAGCCCGACCGGCTACGAGCAGTACTTC	TRBV2	TRBJ2-7	-	few
CASSYSRGATYEQYF	TGTGCCAGCAGTTACTCGAGGGGGGCAACCTACGAGCAGTACTTC	TRBV6-5	TRBJ2-7	-	-
CASSDGGFVGELFF	TGTGCCAGCTCAGATGGAGGGTTTGTCGGGGAGCTGTTTTTT	TRBV6-4	TRBJ2-2	-	once
CASSRTPTGGYTF	TGTGCCAGCAGTCGGACACCCACGGGTGGCTACACCTTC	TRBV5-6	TRBJ1-2	-	-
CASSQGQGAYNSPLHF	TGTGCCAGCAGCCAAGGACAGGGGGCCTATAATTCACCCCTCCACTTT	TRBV5-5	TRBJ1-6	TRBD1	-
CASSQVFPDNSPLHF	TGCGCCAGCAGCCAAGTTTTTCCTGATAATTCACCCCTCCACTTT	TRBV4-1	TRBJ1-6	-	once
CASSPDGSGASEQYF	TGTGCCAGCAGCCCGGACGGTAGCGGGGCTTCCGAGCAGTACTTC	TRBV4-2	TRBJ2-7	TRBD2	-
CASSKEGQGTSGANVLTF	TGTGCCAGCAGCAAAGAGGGACAGGGGACATCAGGGGCCAACGTCCTGACTTTC	TRBV6-4	TRBJ2-6	TRBD1	-
CASSLGGQGAFHEQYF	TGCGCCAGCAGCTTGGGAGGACAGGGGGCGTTCCACGAGCAGTACTTC	TRBV5-1	TRBJ2-7	TRBD1	-
CASSQDVMAPEAFF	TGCGCCAGCAGCCAAGATGTAATGGCACCCGAAGCTTTCTTT	TRBV4-3	TRBJ1-1	-	-
CASSPGYPGSEAFF	TGTGCCAGCAGCCCGGGTTACCCTGGGTCTGAAGCTTTCTTT	TRBV5-8	TRBJ1-1	-	once
CASTPDSGYGANVLTF	TGCGCCAGCACACCGGACAGCGGGTACGGGGCCAACGTCCTGACTTTC	TRBV5-1	TRBJ2-6	-	-
CASSLGDNTEAFF	TGTGCCAGCAGTTTGGGAGATAACACTGAAGCTTTCTTT	TRBV6-6	TRBJ1-1	-	many
CAWIRGGAGANVLTF	TGTGCCTGGATCAGAGGGGGTGCTGGGGCCAACGTCCTGACTTTC	TRBV30	TRBJ2-6	-	once
CASSELTGGNEKLFF	TGTGCCAGCAGTGAATTGACAGGGGGCAATGAAAAACTGTTTTTT	TRBV25-1	TRBJ1-4	TRBD1	-
CASSSAGGGACDF	TGTGCCAGCAGCTCCGCGGGGGGAGGCGCTTGTGACTTC	TRBV11-2	TRBJ2-7	TRBD2	once
CASSTAGGVNTEAFF	TGTGCCAGCAGCACCGCGGGGGGAGTGAACACTGAAGCTTTCTTT	TRBV6-1	TRBJ1-1	-	-
CAWRSPGHRAYEQYF	TGTGCCTGGCGCTCACCGGGACATCGGGCCTACGAGCAGTACTTC	TRBV30	TRBJ2-7	-	-
CASSFFGTENQPQHF	TGTGCCAGCAGCTTTTTCGGGACAGAGAATCAGCCCCAGCATTTT	TRBV5-8	TRBJ1-5	TRBD1	-